The rows below give T cell receptor beta chains drawn from one sample of a study of T-cell memory formation after mild COVID-19. TCRdb used MiXCR to reprocess the 5' RACE reads, holding one entry per CDR3 protein. The sample carries 350,000 or so distinct CDR3 sequences, around 21% recorded once. Material for sequencing was PBMCs or a T cell subset sorted from them (not recorded which). The receptors originated from an adult woman who had mild COVID-19 (a few samples of this study predate the infection). Cell type and time point are not known. Both conserved end residues are part of each CDR3. The D gene is left open where the match is weak. The size of a clone is reported for some rows only, either as once, few or many, or as a class for expanded clones.

J gene	D gene	V gene	clone size	CDR3 DNA	CDR3 protein
TRBJ2-7	NA	TRBV28	few	TGTGCCAGCAGTGGCAGGGGTGGAGGATACGAGCAGTACTTC	CASSGRGGGYEQYF
TRBJ1-1	NA	TRBV12-3/TRBV12-4	few	TGTGCCAGCAGCAAAGCGGGAGGAGGGGCTGAAGCTTTCTTT	CASSKAGGGAEAFF
TRBJ2-1	NA	TRBV4-2	many	TGTGCCAGCAGCCAAGTCAGTAGGGGCGATGAGCAGTTCTTC	CASSQVSRGDEQFF
TRBJ1-2	NA	TRBV9	NA	TGTGCCAGCAGGTCAGCAGATTACTATGGCTACACCTTC	CASRSADYYGYTF
TRBJ1-1	TRBD1	TRBV24-1	NA	TGTGCCACCAGTGGGGGACAGTCGGGCACTGAAGCTTTCTTT	CATSGGQSGTEAFF
TRBJ1-1	NA	TRBV4-2	NA	TGTGCCAGCAGTCGCCCCGAGAGCACTGAAGCTTTCTTT	CASSRPESTEAFF
TRBJ2-3	NA	TRBV12-3/TRBV12-4	NA	TGTGCCAGCAGAGAAAGTTGGGGGGGCACAGATACGCAGTATTTT	CASRESWGGTDTQYF
TRBJ2-1	TRBD2	TRBV7-9	few	TGTGCCAGCAGCCCGACTAGCGGGACCCCAAATGAGCAGTTCTTC	CASSPTSGTPNEQFF
TRBJ2-1	NA	TRBV12-3/TRBV12-4	many	TGTGCCAGCAGTGGCCCCCAAGGCGATGAGCAGTTCTTC	CASSGPQGDEQFF
TRBJ2-7	TRBD1	TRBV3-1	many	TGTGCCAGCAGCCCGGGACAGGGGTTCTACGAGCAGTACTTC	CASSPGQGFYEQYF
TRBJ2-5	TRBD1	TRBV18	NA	TGTGCCAGCTCACCCCCGGGACAGGGGTCTCAAGAGACCCAGTACTTC	CASSPPGQGSQETQYF
TRBJ1-1	NA	TRBV7-3	few	TGTGCCAGCAGCTTAAGCGGGGGAATAGCTGAAGCTTTCTTT	CASSLSGGIAEAFF
TRBJ1-3	NA	TRBV5-1	NA	TGCGCCAGCAGCTTGGGGACTTCTGGAAACACCATATATTTT	CASSLGTSGNTIYF
TRBJ1-1	NA	TRBV7-9	NA	TGTGCCAGCAGCTTAGAGGTATTCGGACAGCACATAAATGAAGCTTTCTTT	CASSLEVFGQHINEAFF
TRBJ1-2	NA	TRBV7-9	few	TGTGCCAGCAGCTTCGGCGAGACAACCCCCTATGGCTACACCTTC	CASSFGETTPYGYTF
TRBJ2-1	NA	TRBV24-1	few	TGTGCCACCAGTGATCTAGGACTTTCTTCCTACAATGAGCAGTTCTTC	CATSDLGLSSYNEQFF
TRBJ1-2	TRBD1	TRBV5-1	few	TGCGCCAGCAGCTTGGAGGCAGGGGGAATCTCTGGCTACACCTTC	CASSLEAGGISGYTF
TRBJ1-3	NA	TRBV5-1	many	TGCGCCAGCAGCTTGGATCCCGACAGGTTCTACTCTGGAAACACCATATATTTT	CASSLDPDRFYSGNTIYF
TRBJ2-7	NA	TRBV18	NA	TGTGCCAGCTCACCACGGGACACCTTATACGAGCAGTACTTC	CASSPRDTLYEQYF
TRBJ2-7	NA	TRBV6-5	few	TGTGCCAGCAGAAACAGCCCCGGGGCGGACCCAAGATACGAGCAGTACTTC	CASRNSPGADPRYEQYF
TRBJ2-1	NA	TRBV12-3/TRBV12-4	many	TGTGCCAGCAGTACCCGACAGGGTTGGGAGGATGAGCAGTTCTTC	CASSTRQGWEDEQFF
TRBJ2-3	TRBD2	TRBV6-5	NA	TGTGCCAGCAGCACGACCCCACCTCCGGGACTAGCGGGAGGGACAGATACGCAGTATTTT	CASSTTPPPGLAGGTDTQYF
TRBJ2-3	TRBD1	TRBV29-1	NA	TGCAGCGTTCGGGGGGCGGACAGGGGTTTGCCAGATACGCAGTATTTT	CSVRGADRGLPDTQYF
TRBJ2-1	TRBD1	TRBV5-6	medium-sized	TGTGCCAGCAGCCCGCCGGGACAGCACAATGAGCAGTTCTTC	CASSPPGQHNEQFF
TRBJ2-2	NA	TRBV11-3	NA	TGTGCCAGCAGCTTAGAGGGTAGCGGGAACACCGGGGAGCTGTTTTTT	CASSLEGSGNTGELFF
TRBJ2-3	NA	TRBV11-2	few	TGTGCCAGCAGCCCCGAAGGGGCAGATACGCAGTATTTT	CASSPEGADTQYF
TRBJ2-7	NA	TRBV12-3/TRBV12-4	NA	TGTGCCAGCAGTTTAGGGGATGGAGAAGCGGTAATTAGCTCCTACGAGCAGTACTTC	CASSLGDGEAVISSYEQYF
TRBJ2-2	NA	TRBV25-1	many	TGTGCCAGCAGTGAAAACGGCAACACCGGGGAGCTGTTTTTT	CASSENGNTGELFF
TRBJ1-1	NA	TRBV7-8	few	TGTGCCAGCAGCTTAGGGATACATGAAGCTTTCTTT	CASSLGIHEAFF
TRBJ1-1	NA	TRBV24-1	many	TGTGCCACCAGTGATTTTGGGGGGTCCGAAGCTTTCTTT	CATSDFGGSEAFF
TRBJ2-1	NA	TRBV24-1	NA	TGTGCCACCAGTGATACTCCCTGGAACAATGAGCAGTTCTTC	CATSDTPWNNEQFF
TRBJ2-1	NA	TRBV7-9	many	TGTGCCAGCAGCTTCTACGATGAGCAGTTCTTC	CASSFYDEQFF
TRBJ2-2	NA	TRBV12-3/TRBV12-4	few	TGTGCCAGCACTCAGAGGAAAGGCCCAACCGGGGAGCTGTTTTTT	CASTQRKGPTGELFF
TRBJ1-1	NA	TRBV20-1	NA	TGCAGTGCTAGTAGGGTTTCCGACTTCTCTGAAGCTTTCTTT	CSASRVSDFSEAFF
TRBJ2-1	NA	TRBV9	few	TGTGCCAGCAGCCTTAGCGCGGGAACCGGGGGCCTCTACAATGAGCAGTTCTTC	CASSLSAGTGGLYNEQFF
TRBJ1-4	TRBD1	TRBV20-1	few	TGCAGTGCTAGAGCTTACAGGGGCTCGACTAATGAAAAACTGTTTTTT	CSARAYRGSTNEKLFF
TRBJ2-1	NA	TRBV2	NA	TGTGCCAGCAGGTTAGACGGAAACAATGAGCAGTTCTTC	CASRLDGNNEQFF
TRBJ1-1	NA	TRBV7-8	NA	TGTGCCAGCAGCTTAGAGGGCACAGGGCTTACTGAAGCTTTCTTT	CASSLEGTGLTEAFF
TRBJ2-2	NA	TRBV15	NA	TGTGCCACCAGCAGAAGGGACACCAACACCGGGGAGCTGTTTTTT	CATSRRDTNTGELFF
TRBJ2-6	TRBD1	TRBV29-1	NA	TGCAGCGTTGAGGTTGCGCCGGGACAGGAGTTACCTGGGGCCAACGTCCTGACTTTC	CSVEVAPGQELPGANVLTF
TRBJ1-5	TRBD1	TRBV12-3/TRBV12-4	few	TGTGCCAGCGGGACAGGGGGACAGCCCCAGCATTTT	CASGTGGQPQHF
TRBJ2-7	TRBD1	TRBV6-1	NA	TGTGCCAGCAGCGCCCAAACTACAGGGGCAAGCGAGCAGTACTTC	CASSAQTTGASEQYF
TRBJ1-6	NA	TRBV25-1	NA	TGTGCCAGCAGTGAGGGGGCTTATAATTCACCCCTCCACTTT	CASSEGAYNSPLHF
TRBJ2-1	NA	TRBV7-6	few	TGTGCCAGCAGCTTAGGGTTCGGCGGCGATGAGCAGTTCTTC	CASSLGFGGDEQFF
TRBJ2-1	TRBD2	TRBV12-3/TRBV12-4	NA	TGTGCCAGCAGTCTGGCCGGGGGGGCCCGGGATGAGCAGTTCTTC	CASSLAGGARDEQFF
TRBJ2-7	NA	TRBV6-2/TRBV6-3	few	TGTGCCAGCACCCTACTGCTGGGGTACGAGCAGTACTTC	CASTLLLGYEQYF
TRBJ2-7	TRBD1	TRBV20-1	NA	TGCAGTGCTGCAAGACAGGGGGTCTCCTACGAGCAGTACTTC	CSAARQGVSYEQYF
TRBJ2-7	TRBD1	TRBV9	NA	TGTGCCAGCAGCGTAGGGGACAGGGCCTACGAGCAGTACTTC	CASSVGDRAYEQYF
TRBJ2-1	TRBD2	TRBV19	few	TGTGCCAGTAAATTGGGCGGGGGTTACAATGAGCAGTTCTTC	CASKLGGGYNEQFF
TRBJ2-3	TRBD2	TRBV4-1	few	TGCGCCAGCAGCCAAGCGGGGGGGGACACAGATACGCAGTATTTT	CASSQAGGDTDTQYF
TRBJ2-3	NA	TRBV7-9	NA	TGTGCCAGCGGGGGAAGAAGTCCAGATACGCAGTATTTT	CASGGRSPDTQYF
TRBJ1-2	TRBD1	TRBV2	NA	TGTGCCAGCAGAAAGACAGGGGAGAACTATGGCTACACCTTC	CASRKTGENYGYTF
TRBJ2-5	NA	TRBV20-1	NA	TGCAGTGCTAGAGGGCGGGGCTGGGAGACCCAGTACTTC	CSARGRGWETQYF
TRBJ2-4	TRBD2	TRBV3-1	few	TGTGCCAGCAGCTCCTTCCCGACTAGCGGGGATGGCAAAAACATTCAGTACTTC	CASSSFPTSGDGKNIQYF
TRBJ1-2	NA	TRBV5-1	many	TGCGCCAGCAGCTTGGCCATATCGACACGGGGCTATGGCTACACCTTC	CASSLAISTRGYGYTF
TRBJ2-1	TRBD2	TRBV5-1	many	TGCGCCAGCAGCCCCGGACTAGCGGGGGGTAGGTCCTACAATGAGCAGTTCTTC	CASSPGLAGGRSYNEQFF